A selection of T cell receptor beta chains follows, all from one sample in a study of T cells after yellow fever vaccination. MiXCR, run by TCRdb on the 5' RACE reads, gives a single entry per CDR3 protein. The data show more than 450,000 distinct CDR3 sequences, with around a fifth seen just once and about 16% held by the top ten. The sequencing here drew on PBMCs, taken approximately 20 days after the first yellow fever vaccination. Source of these receptors: a man between 18 and 29 years old who received the YFV17D yellow fever vaccine. CDR3s include the opening cysteine and the closing phenylalanine or tryptophan. Expanded clones are given a class, and other clones once, few, many or no size at all.

CDR3 protein	V gene	CDR3 length	clone size
CASSLSDREIYEQYF	TRBV11-1	15	.
CATSRGEGNTGELFF	TRBV15	15	.
CASSLDRGIIAFF	TRBV12-3/TRBV12-4	13	few
CSVGGGSFYNEQFF	TRBV29-1	14	few
CASNVGGTGTGELFF	TRBV5-1	15	many
CAISEDLAGGETQYF	TRBV10-3	15	.
CASSSRWDESGANVLTF	TRBV7-9	17	.
CAISDQGRGEAFF	TRBV10-3	13	many
CASRVPTGELFF	TRBV4-2	12	.
CASSTASGGSTGNTIYF	TRBV7-9	17	few
CASSFRLAGGGTDTQYF	TRBV13	17	.
CASSYSAGPLVNEQFF	TRBV6-2/TRBV6-3	16	few
CASSLSGLAGRQETQYF	TRBV4-1	17	.
CASSGTENTEAFF	TRBV4-2	13	.
CAISESKQGTGANVLTF	TRBV10-3	17	.
CASSPPLRGGQNEQFF	TRBV18	16	.